The rows below give T cell receptor beta chains drawn from one sample of a study of control samples from healthy donors and cancer patients. Clones were sequenced by immunoSEQ multiplex PCR, and TCRdb holds only the in-frame ones, with some missing. The sample contains approximately 86,000 clones, 86% of which appear only once. Sequencing input: blood. All receptors come from a man between 25 and 39 years old in good health. Each CDR3 is given with its conserved first and last residue. A D gene is named only where the DNA matches it firmly. Expanded clones are given a class, and other clones once, few, many or no size at all.

>.|.|TRBV7-3|TRBJ1-1
CASSLSQGSTEAFF
TGTGCCAGCAGCTTAAGTCAGGGCAGCACTGAAGCTTTCTTT
>.|.|TRBV29-1|TRBJ2-2
CSVEQGRGTGELFF
TGCAGCGTTGAACAGGGTAGGGGCACCGGGGAGCTGTTTTTT
>.|.|TRBV19|TRBJ1-4
CASSMVGGTNEKLFF
TGTGCCAGTAGTATGGTCGGGGGCACTAATGAAAAACTGTTTTTT
>TRBD1|.|TRBV7-2|TRBJ2-7
CASRPGTGGTYEQYF
TGTGCCAGCAGACCGGGGACAGGGGGGACCTACGAGCAGTACTTC
>.|.|TRBV7-9|TRBJ1-3
CASSSLYTIYF
TGTGCCAGCAGCTCCCTGTACACCATATATTTT
>TRBD1|.|TRBV10-1|TRBJ1-6
CASSESKGYRGVIGLLKLSPLHF
TGCGCCAGCAGTGAGTCTAAGGGGTACAGGGGTGTTATTGGGCTCTTAAAGCTCTCACCCCTCCACTTT
>TRBD1|.|TRBV4-1|TRBJ2-5
CASSQGTGTQETQYF
TGCGCCAGCAGCCAGGGGACAGGGACCCAAGAGACCCAGTACTTC
>TRBD2|.|TRBV7-2|TRBJ2-3
CASSLKTLAGGLGTDTQYF
TGTGCCAGCAGCTTGAAAACCCTAGCGGGGGGGCTTGGGACAGATACGCAGTATTTT
>.|few|TRBV28|TRBJ2-7
CASGPYEQYF
TGTGCCTCCGGCCCCTACGAGCAGTACTTC
>TRBD1|.|TRBV27|TRBJ1-2
CASSPGQGGSPNYGYTF
TGTGCCAGCAGTCCCGGACAGGGAGGTTCGCCTAACTATGGCTACACCTTC
>.|.|TRBV5-5|TRBJ1-4
CASSLARGSGEKLFF
TGTGCCAGCAGCCTGGCCAGGGGCTCGGGTGAAAAACTGTTTTTT
>TRBD1|.|TRBV7-9|TRBJ2-2
CASSPRDRNTGELFF
TGTGCCAGCAGCCCCCGGGACAGGAACACCGGGGAGCTGTTTTTT
>.|.|TRBV19|TRBJ2-2
CASSIYGTGELFF
TGTGCCAGTAGTATATATGGGACCGGGGAGCTGTTTTTT
>TRBD2|.|TRBV27|TRBJ2-3
CASSSYPSASGGRDTQYF
TGTGCCAGCAGTTCCTACCCCTCGGCTAGCGGGGGCCGGGATACGCAGTATTTT
>.|.|TRBV4-1|TRBJ1-5
CASSQVPVHSNQPQHF
TGCGCCAGCAGCCAAGTACCGGTTCATAGCAATCAGCCCCAGCATTTT
>TRBD1|.|TRBV24-1|TRBJ2-4
CATSDRDRGYIQYF
TGTGCCACCAGTGATCGGGACAGGGGGTACATTCAGTACTTC
>TRBD2|once|TRBV23-1|TRBJ2-1
CASSQSARGDNKHEQFF
TGCGCCAGCAGTCAAAGTGCGCGGGGGGACAACAAACATGAGCAGTTCTTC
>TRBD2|.|TRBV5-4|TRBJ2-3
CASSLGLAGVTDTQYF
TGTGCCAGCAGCCTTGGACTAGCGGGGGTCACAGATACGCAGTATTTT
>TRBD1|.|TRBV18|TRBJ2-2
CASSRGQGTGELFF
TGTGCCAGCTCCCGCGGACAGGGGACCGGGGAGCTGTTTTTT
>.|.|TRBV19|TRBJ1-5
CASSSQTGPKHF
TGTGCCAGTAGTTCCCAGACAGGACCTAAACATTTT
>.|.|TRBV3-1/TRBV3-2|TRBJ2-3
CASSQEGRRTDTQYF
TGTGCCAGCAGCCAAGAAGGGAGGCGTACAGATACGCAGTATTTT
>.|few|TRBV14|TRBJ1-1
CASSLWGGTEAFF
TGTGCCAGCAGCCTCTGGGGAGGCACTGAAGCTTTCTTT
>TRBD1|.|TRBV11-2|TRBJ1-2
CASSGQGDGYTF
TGTGCCAGCAGCGGACAGGGGGATGGCTACACCTTC
>.|few|TRBV9|TRBJ1-2
CASSVGATLGGYGYTF
TGTGCCAGCAGCGTCGGGGCCACCCTTGGGGGCTATGGCTACACCTTC
>.|few|TRBV2|TRBJ1-6
CASRPGTTYNSPLHF
TGTGCCAGCAGGCCCGGGACAACCTATAATTCACCCCTCCACTTT
>.|.|TRBV7-9|TRBJ1-4
CASSQGPGVEKLFF
TGTGCCAGCAGCCAGGGACCCGGAGTGGAAAAACTGTTTTTT
>TRBD2|.|TRBV5-1|TRBJ2-1
CASSLRTSGGAEFF
TGCGCCAGCAGCTTAAGGACTAGCGGGGGGGCCGAGTTCTTC
>.|.|TRBV7-9|TRBJ2-1
CASSSTLRTLGVDEQFF
TGTGCCAGCAGCTCAACCCTAAGAACCCTAGGAGTCGATGAGCAGTTCTTC
>TRBD1|.|TRBV4-2|TRBJ2-2
CASSQDWDSTGGELFF
TGTGCCAGCAGCCAAGATTGGGACAGCACCGGCGGGGAGCTGTTTTTT
>.|.|TRBV11-2|TRBJ2-1
CASSSAGSYNEQFF
TGTGCCAGCAGCTCCGCGGGTTCCTACAATGAGCAGTTCTTC
>.|.|TRBV6-6|TRBJ2-7
CASGFLGTRDYIGQYF
TGTGCCAGCGGATTCCTCGGGACTCGCGATTATATAGGGCAGTACTTC
>.|.|TRBV10-3|TRBJ1-6
CAIIFLSMGRSPLHF
TGTGCCATCATCTTCCTTTCAATGGGTCGTTCACCCCTCCACTTT
>.|once|TRBV6-5|TRBJ1-2
CASSWGTRGNYGYTF
TGTGCCAGCAGTTGGGGGACAAGGGGAAACTATGGCTACACCTTC
>.|.|TRBV9|TRBJ1-6
CASSVGQGGGSPLHF
TGTGCCAGCAGCGTAGGGCAGGGCGGGGGTTCACCCCTCCACTTT
>TRBD1|many|TRBV30|TRBJ2-2
CAWSIIGGTGVTGELFF
TGTGCCTGGAGTATCATAGGTGGGACAGGGGTTACCGGGGAGCTGTTTTTT
>.|few|TRBV6-5|TRBJ1-5
CASSYGGQDQPQHF
TGTGCCAGCAGTTACGGGGGCCAGGATCAGCCCCAGCATTTT
>.|.|TRBV12-3/TRBV12-4|TRBJ1-6
CASNKVGSPLHF
TGTGCCAGCAATAAAGTCGGGTCACCCCTCCACTTT
>.|.|TRBV27|TRBJ1-6
CASSPQMGRENSPLHF
TGTGCCAGCAGCCCTCAGATGGGAAGAGAAAATTCACCCCTCCACTTT
>.|.|TRBV2|TRBJ2-5
CASSVEGGPRETQYF
TGTGCCAGCAGTGTGGAGGGGGGGCCCCGGGAGACCCAGTACTTC
>TRBD2|once|TRBV6-5|TRBJ2-7
CASSRIAGGTYEQYF
TGTGCCAGCAGTCGAATAGCGGGGGGGACCTACGAGCAGTACTTC
>.|.|TRBV9|TRBJ1-5
CASSVRHDQPQHF
TGTGCCAGCAGCGTAAGGCATGATCAGCCCCAGCATTTT
>TRBD1|.|TRBV19|TRBJ2-5
CASSITGEQETQYF
TGTGCCAGTAGTATTACAGGGGAGCAAGAGACCCAGTACTTC
>.|.|TRBV3-1/TRBV3-2|TRBJ1-2
CASSPYRANYGYTF
TGTGCCAGCAGCCCTTACAGAGCTAACTATGGCTACACCTTC
>.|.|TRBV5-1|TRBJ1-6
CASSPKWDASSSYNSPLHF
TGCGCCAGCAGCCCGAAATGGGACGCGTCGAGCTCCTATAATTCACCCCTCCACTTT
>.|once|TRBV7-2|TRBJ2-2
CASSLAPGPLGELFF
TGTGCCAGCAGCTTAGCCCCGGGGCCCCTCGGGGAGCTGTTTTTT
>TRBD1|.|TRBV27|TRBJ1-3
CASSLQGDRNSGNTIYF
TGTGCCAGCAGTCTCCAGGGGGACAGAAACTCTGGAAACACCATATATTTT
>.|.|TRBV12-5|TRBJ2-6
CASGLGGNGNVLTF
TGTGCTAGTGGTTTGGGCGGTAATGGCAACGTCCTGACTTTC
>TRBD1|.|TRBV7-9|TRBJ2-2
CASSQLGQGAGELFF
TGTGCCAGCAGCCAACTTGGACAGGGGGCCGGGGAGCTGTTTTTT
>.|.|TRBV27|TRBJ1-2
CASSLKAGVQGRGGYTF
TGTGCCAGCAGTTTAAAGGCTGGAGTGCAGGGGAGGGGTGGCTACACCTTC
>.|.|TRBV5-4|TRBJ1-3
CASSTSPQGSAGNTIYF
TGTGCCAGCAGCACCTCACCCCAGGGTTCTGCTGGAAACACCATATATTTT
>.|.|TRBV18|TRBJ1-2
CASSPPSKGNYGYTF
TGTGCCAGCTCACCACCTTCGAAAGGGAACTATGGCTACACCTTC